Listed here are 2 T cell receptor beta chains from one sample, sequenced in a study of cytomegalovirus exposure and HLA in healthy donors. The primer mix had 60 Vbeta and 13 Jbeta primers. The data were produced by immunoSEQ multiplex PCR, yet TCRdb's version contains in-frame clones alone and is incomplete. The profile covers hundreds of thousands of clones, with roughly 80% appearing a single time and around 2.8% taken by the ten largest. The specimen was PBMCs. The receptors originated from a man aged 25 to 45 in good health and CMV-seronegative.

The genes are TRBV2 and TRBJ1-3, with 7 bases aligning to TRBD1. Germline CDR1 and CDR2: SNHLY and FYNNEI. This CDR3 spans 15 amino acids. Trimming removed 3 bases from V and 4 bases from J; junction bases left unmatched: 6. CDR3 region: CASSEPRGLGNTIYF. CDR3 bases: TGTGCCAGCAGTGAGCCAAGGGGGCTCGGAAACACCATATATTTT.

The chain is built from TRBV5-4 and TRBJ2-1, with 7 bases identical to TRBD1. The junction had 7 bases not matched to a gene; V was cut back by 3 bases and J by 10 bases. The germline V gene encodes CDR1 SGHNT and CDR2 YYREEE (reference sequence). This CDR3 has 13 residues. CDR3 loop: CASSWPGGVEQFF. The DNA for the CDR3 is TGTGCCAGCAGCTGGCCAGGGGGAGTCGAGCAGTTCTTC.